This T cell receptor beta chain was identified in a study of shared clonotypes between healthy human individuals. CDR3 length equals 16 residues. The V end lost 1 base, the J end lost 4 bases, and 14 bases lay between the germline ends. Germline values: CDR1 MGHRA, CDR2 YSYEKL. Assay: immunoSEQ multiplex PCR; the TCRdb copy retains only in-frame clones and omits some. The sample has roughly 2.1 million clones; 90% to 95% are singletons. Naive CD8 cells comprised CD45RO-negative, CCR7-positively selected cells, excluding terminally differentiated effector memory CD45RA+ cells. The donor cohort consisted entirely of Caucasian adults residing in Nashville, Tennessee.

The source material was naive CD8+ T cells from PBMCs. The rearrangement joins TRBV4-1 to TRBJ1-5; D remains unclear. The clonotype comes from a man aged 18 to 29 in good health. Some clones in this sample may be carry-over from other donors' samples. CDR3 loop: CASSQVPGRPNQPQHF. The CDR3 DNA reads as TGCGCCAGCAGCCAAGTCCCCGGCAGACCTAATCAGCCCCAGCATTTT.